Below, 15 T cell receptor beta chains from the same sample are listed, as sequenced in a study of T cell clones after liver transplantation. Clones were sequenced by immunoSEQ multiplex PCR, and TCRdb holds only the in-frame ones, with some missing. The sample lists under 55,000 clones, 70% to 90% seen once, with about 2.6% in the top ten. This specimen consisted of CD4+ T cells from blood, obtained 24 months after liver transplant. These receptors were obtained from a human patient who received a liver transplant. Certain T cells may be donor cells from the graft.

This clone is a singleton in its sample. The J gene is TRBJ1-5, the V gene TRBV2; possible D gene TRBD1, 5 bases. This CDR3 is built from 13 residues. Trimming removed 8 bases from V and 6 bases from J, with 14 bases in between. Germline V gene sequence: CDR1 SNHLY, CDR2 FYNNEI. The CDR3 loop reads CASRAGESQPQHF. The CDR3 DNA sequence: TGTGCCAGCCGTGCGGGGGAGAGTCAGCCCCAGCATTTT.

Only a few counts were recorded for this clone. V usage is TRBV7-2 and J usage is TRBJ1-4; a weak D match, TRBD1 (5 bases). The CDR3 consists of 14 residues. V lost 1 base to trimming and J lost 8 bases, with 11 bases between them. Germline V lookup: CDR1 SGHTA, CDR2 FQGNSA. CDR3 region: CASSLGGAGEKLFF. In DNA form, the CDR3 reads TGTGCCAGCAGCTTAGGTGGGGCCGGGGAAAAACTGTTTTTT. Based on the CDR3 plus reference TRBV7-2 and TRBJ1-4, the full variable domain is GAGVSQSPSNKVTEKGKDVELRCDPISGHTALYWYRQSLGQGLEFLIYFQGNSAPDKSGLPSDRFSAERTGGSVSTLTIQRTQQEDSAVYLCASSLGGAGEKLFFGSGTQLSVL.

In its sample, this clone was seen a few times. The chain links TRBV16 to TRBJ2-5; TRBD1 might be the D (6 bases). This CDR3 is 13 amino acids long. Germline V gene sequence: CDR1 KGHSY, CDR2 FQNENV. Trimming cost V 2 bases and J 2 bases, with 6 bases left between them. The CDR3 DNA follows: TGTGCCAGCAGCCAAGGACAGCAAGAGACCCAGTACTTC. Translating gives CASSQGQQETQYF.

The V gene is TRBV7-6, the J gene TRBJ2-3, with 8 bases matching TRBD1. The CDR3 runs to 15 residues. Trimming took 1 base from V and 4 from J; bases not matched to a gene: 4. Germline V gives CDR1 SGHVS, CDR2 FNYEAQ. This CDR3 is CASSLGTGSSDTQYF. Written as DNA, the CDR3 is TGTGCCAGCAGCTTAGGGACAGGGTCTTCAGATACGCAGTATTTT.

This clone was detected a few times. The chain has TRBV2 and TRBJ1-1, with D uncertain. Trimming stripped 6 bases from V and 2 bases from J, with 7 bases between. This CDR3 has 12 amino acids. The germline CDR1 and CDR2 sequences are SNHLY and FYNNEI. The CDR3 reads CASSITNTEAFF. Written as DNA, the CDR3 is TGTGCCAGCAGCATAACAAACACTGAAGCTTTCTTT.

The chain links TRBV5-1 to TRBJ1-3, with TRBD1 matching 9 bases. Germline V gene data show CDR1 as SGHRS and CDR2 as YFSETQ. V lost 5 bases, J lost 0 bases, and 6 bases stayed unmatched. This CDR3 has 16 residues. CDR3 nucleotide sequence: TGCGCCAGCAGTTGGACAGGGGAACCCTCTGGAAACACCATATATTTT. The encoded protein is CASSWTGEPSGNTIYF.

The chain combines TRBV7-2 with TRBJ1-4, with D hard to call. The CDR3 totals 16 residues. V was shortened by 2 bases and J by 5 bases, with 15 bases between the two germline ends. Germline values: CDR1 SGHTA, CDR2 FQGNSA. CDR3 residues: CASSLRHSMANEKLFF. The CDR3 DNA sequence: TGTGCCAGCAGCTTAAGACACTCGATGGCAAATGAAAAACTGTTTTTT.

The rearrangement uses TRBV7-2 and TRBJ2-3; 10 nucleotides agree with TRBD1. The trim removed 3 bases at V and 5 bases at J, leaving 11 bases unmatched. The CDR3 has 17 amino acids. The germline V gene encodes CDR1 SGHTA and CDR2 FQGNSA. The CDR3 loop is CASSFLTGGGRQDTQYF. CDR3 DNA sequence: TGTGCCAGCAGCTTCTTGACAGGGGGCGGCCGTCAAGATACGCAGTATTTT.

CDR3 bases: TGTGCCACCAGCAGAGCGGACGGGACAGGGGGACCGAATGAGCAGTTCTTC. It codes for CATSRADGTGGPNEQFF. This rearrangement joins TRBV15 to TRBJ2-1; the match to TRBD1 covers 11 bases. The germline V gene has CDR1 LNHNV and CDR2 YYDKDF (reference sequence). V lost 1 base and J lost 7; bases outside the gene matches: 9. This CDR3 has 17 amino acids.

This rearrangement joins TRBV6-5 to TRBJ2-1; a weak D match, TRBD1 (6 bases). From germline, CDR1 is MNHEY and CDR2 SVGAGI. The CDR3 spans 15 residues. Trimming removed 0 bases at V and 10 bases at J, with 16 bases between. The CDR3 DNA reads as TGTGCCAGCAGTTACTCGATAACTCATCAGGGGGAGCAGTTCTTC. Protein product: CASSYSITHQGEQFF.

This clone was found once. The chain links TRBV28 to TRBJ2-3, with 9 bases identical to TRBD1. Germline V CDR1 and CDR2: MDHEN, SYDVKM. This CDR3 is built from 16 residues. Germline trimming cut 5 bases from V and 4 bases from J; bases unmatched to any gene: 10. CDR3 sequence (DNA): TGTGCCAGCAGTCCTCGTGGGACAGGGAACGCAGATACGCAGTATTTT. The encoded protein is CASSPRGTGNADTQYF.

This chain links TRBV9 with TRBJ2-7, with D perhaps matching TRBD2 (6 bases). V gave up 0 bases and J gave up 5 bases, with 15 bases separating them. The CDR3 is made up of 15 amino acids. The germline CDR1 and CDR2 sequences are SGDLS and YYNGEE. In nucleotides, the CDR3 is TGTGCCAGCAGCGTAGGAGGAGGGGTCAGGGACGAGCAGTACTTC. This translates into CASSVGGGVRDEQYF.

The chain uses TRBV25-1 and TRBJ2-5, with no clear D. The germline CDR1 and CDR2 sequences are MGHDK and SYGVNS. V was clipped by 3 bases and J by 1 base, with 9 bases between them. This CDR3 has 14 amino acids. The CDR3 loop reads CASSDPKPQETQYF. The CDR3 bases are TGTGCCAGCAGTGACCCCAAACCCCAAGAGACCCAGTACTTC.

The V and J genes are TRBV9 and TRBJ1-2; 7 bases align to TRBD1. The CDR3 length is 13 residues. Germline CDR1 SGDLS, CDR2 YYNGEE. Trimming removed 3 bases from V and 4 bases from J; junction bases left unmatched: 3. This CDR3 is CASSGDRVYGYTF. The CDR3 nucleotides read TGTGCCAGCAGCGGAGACAGGGTCTATGGCTACACCTTC.

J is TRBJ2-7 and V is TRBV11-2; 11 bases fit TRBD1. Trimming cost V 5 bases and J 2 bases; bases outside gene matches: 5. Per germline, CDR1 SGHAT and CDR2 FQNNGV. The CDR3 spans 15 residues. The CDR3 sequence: CASSPGTGGTYEQYF. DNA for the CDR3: TGTGCCAGCAGCCCAGGGACAGGGGGAACCTACGAGCAGTACTTC. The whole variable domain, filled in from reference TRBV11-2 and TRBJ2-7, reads EAGVAQSPRYKIIEKRQSVAFWCNPISGHATLYWYQQILGQGPKLLIQFQNNGVVDDSQLPKDRFSAERLKGVDSTLKIQPAKLEDSAVYLCASSPGTGGTYEQYFGPGTRLTVT.